Following are 25 T cell receptor beta chains from one sample sequenced in a study of metastatic and nonmetastatic thyroid tumors. Thyroid surgery had not been preceded by any treatment in any patient. With MiXCR, TCRdb called clones anew from the PCR reads. The table shows 50,000 to 65,000 clones, with roughly 18% occurring only once. The sequenced sample was blood. The receptor source for this set is a female donor with papillary thyroid cancer or a benign thyroid nodule (not recorded which). Some clones in this sample may be carry-over from other donors' samples.

This clone was picked up a small number of times. V and J are TRBV29-1 and TRBJ2-3, with D maybe TRBD2 (6 bases). The length of the CDR3 is 15 residues. Trimming shortened V by 8 bases and J by 6 bases, and 24 bases separated the two germline ends. Germline CDR1 SQVTM, CDR2 ANQGSEA. CDR3 DNA sequence: TGCAGCTCTTTTCCGGTACTATCGGGAGTGGATACGCAGTATTTT. Its translation: CSSFPVLSGVDTQYF.

The gene calls are TRBV30 and TRBJ2-5; TRBD1 aligns across 7 bases. J lost 4 bases, V lost 2 bases, and 13 bases had no gene match. The germline V gene encodes CDR1 GTSNPN and CDR2 SVGIG (reference sequence). This CDR3 spans 16 amino acids. The CDR3 loop reads CAWSSPFPTGRETQYF. CDR3 in DNA: TGTGCCTGGAGTTCGCCCTTCCCGACAGGGAGAGAGACCCAGTACTTC. The entire variable domain, with the rest obtained from reference TRBV30 and TRBJ2-5, is as follows: SQTIHQWPATLVQPVGSPLSLECTVEGTSNPNLYWYRQAAGRGLQLLFYSVGIGQISSEVPQNLSASRPQDRQFILSSKKLLLSDSGFYLCAWSSPFPTGRETQYFGPGTRLLVL.

This clone was picked up many times. The V gene is TRBV11-2, the J gene TRBJ2-7; D remains ambiguous. Germline V gives CDR1 SGHAT, CDR2 FQNNGV. Trimming shortened V by 5 bases and J by 3 bases, and 14 bases separated the two germline ends. CDR3 size: 14 residues. CDR3 residues: CASSTPTTIYEQYF. CDR3 in DNA: TGTGCCAGCAGCACCCCCACGACAATCTACGAGCAGTACTTC.

This clone was seen only a few times. The rearrangement links TRBV9 to TRBJ2-2, with D hard to call. V lost 4 bases, J lost 7 bases, and 14 bases lay in between. Per the germline V gene, CDR1 is SGDLS and CDR2 is YYNGEE. This CDR3 comprises 14 residues. The CDR3 bases are TGTGCCAGCAGCATGCAAGGTGTGGGCGGGGAGCTGTTTTTT. Translated, it gives CASSMQGVGGELFF.

The table lists this clone with a count of one. This rearrangement joins TRBV24-1 to TRBJ2-7; D is perhaps TRBD1 (6 bases). V lost 8 bases and J 2 bases, leaving 24 bases between the germline ends. This CDR3 comprises 17 residues. The germline V gene has CDR1 KGHDR and CDR2 SFDVKD. The chain's CDR3 is CATIYSTGQEDPYEQYF. The DNA of the CDR3 is TGTGCCACCATTTATTCGACAGGCCAAGAGGATCCCTACGAGCAGTACTTC.

This clone was counted ten times or more. V is TRBV4-1 and J is TRBJ2-7, with D perhaps matching TRBD1 or TRBD2 (5 bases each). Trimming removed 1 base at V and 2 bases at J, with 12 bases between. This CDR3 is built from 15 residues. Germline-derived CDR1 and CDR2 are MGHRA and YSYEKL. The CDR3 DNA sequence: TGCGCCAGCAGCCAAGCCGGGACGTTCCCCTACGAGCAGTACTTC. This translates into CASSQAGTFPYEQYF.

This clone was seen repeatedly, ten times or more. The chain employs TRBV6-1 and TRBJ2-3; TRBD2 agrees at 10 bases. V shed 5 bases, J shed 4 bases, and the junction held 6 bases outside the gene matches. Germline V gene lookup returns CDR1 MNHNS and CDR2 SASEGT. This CDR3 is built from 15 residues. DNA for the CDR3: TGTGCCAGCAGTCCTACTAGCGGGGCGGCAGATACGCAGTATTTT. Translated, it gives CASSPTSGAADTQYF.

V gene TRBV20-1 combines with J gene TRBJ1-5; a weak D match, TRBD1 (5 bases). Between the trimmed V and J ends, which lost 0 bases and 7 bases, there was a span of 10 bases. The germline gives CDR1 DFQATT, CDR2 SNEGSKA (reference sequence). The CDR3 has 13 residues. The CDR3 bases are TGCAGTGCTAGAGATTATGGGACCCAGCCCCAGCATTTT. It is translated as CSARDYGTQPQHF.

This clone has just a few counts. The chain is built from TRBV6-5 and TRBJ2-1; TRBD2 matches 10 bases. Germline-derived CDR1 and CDR2 are MNHEY and SVGAGI. The CDR3 runs 18 residues. The junction had 15 bases not matched to a gene; V was cut back by 5 bases and J by 5 bases. The chain's CDR3 is CASSLNRSGTSVNNEQFF. In DNA, the CDR3 is TGTGCCAGCAGTCTGAATAGGTCCGGGACTAGCGTGAACAATGAGCAGTTCTTC.

The sample holds many counts of this clone. The rearrangement uses TRBV24-1 and TRBJ2-7; 9 bases line up with TRBD1. The V and J ends lost 3 bases and 5 bases, in that order; junction bases with no gene match: 7. Germline V CDR1 and CDR2: KGHDR, SFDVKD. The CDR3 covers 15 residues. CDR3 nucleotides: TGTGCCACCAGTGATCCTTGGGACAGGGCTGACGAGCAGTACTTC. As protein: CATSDPWDRADEQYF.

This clone was recorded many times. This rearrangement joins TRBV2 to TRBJ2-7, with D tentatively TRBD1 (5 bases). The V and J ends lost 4 bases and 0 bases respectively, with 13 bases between them. CDR1 and CDR2 from the germline V gene are SNHLY and FYNNEI. This CDR3 has 15 residues. CDR3 loop: CASSVGQTISYEQYF. CDR3 sequence (DNA): TGTGCCAGCAGTGTAGGACAAACGATCTCCTACGAGCAGTACTTC.

The rearrangement joins TRBV9 to TRBJ2-7; D is unresolved. Trimming pared 0 bases from V and 4 bases from J, leaving 5 bases between. The V gene's germline CDR1 is SGDLS and CDR2 YYNGEE. This CDR3 comprises 12 residues. The CDR3 loop is CASSVGGYEQYF. The DNA of the CDR3 is TGTGCCAGCAGCGTAGGAGGATACGAGCAGTACTTC.

The table lists this clone with many counts. V gene TRBV27 combines with J gene TRBJ2-2; 9 bases align to TRBD2. Germline V gene sequence: CDR1 MNHEY, CDR2 SMNVEV (reference sequence). The CDR3 runs to 16 residues. Trimming cost V 3 bases and J 8 bases; bases outside gene matches: 10. This CDR3 is CASSFGVAGVRGELFF. In DNA form, the CDR3 reads TGTGCCAGCAGTTTTGGAGTAGCGGGAGTGAGGGGGGAGCTGTTTTTT.

This clone was recorded many times. The chain employs TRBV12-3 or TRBV12-4 and TRBJ2-1, with TRBD2 as a possible D gene (5 bases). V was shortened by 4 bases and J by 1 base, with 11 bases between the two germline ends. This CDR3 is 15 amino acids long. The CDR3 here is CASSSPKRSYNEQFF. The CDR3 DNA is TGTGCCAGCAGTTCCCCCAAGCGGTCCTACAATGAGCAGTTCTTC.

In this sample, this clone turned up many times. The rearrangement uses TRBV20-1 and TRBJ2-1; the D is unclear. V lost 6 bases and J 4 bases, leaving 4 bases between the germline ends. The CDR3 loop spans 10 amino acids. Germline V lookup: CDR1 DFQATT, CDR2 SNEGSKA (reference sequence). Written as DNA, the CDR3 is TGCAGTGCCCTATACAATGAGCAGTTCTTC. Its protein is CSALYNEQFF.

This clone was seen once. The genes are TRBV20-1 and TRBJ2-7; 7 bases match TRBD1. The CDR3 is 14 residues long. Germline CDR1 is DFQATT and CDR2 is SNEGSKA (reference sequence). V dropped 0 bases and J dropped 7; count of bases not matched to a gene: 9. The CDR3 sequence: CSAREGTAKEEQYF. The CDR3 DNA is TGCAGTGCTAGAGAAGGGACAGCGAAAGAGGAGCAGTACTTC.

Ten or more counts support this clone. J is TRBJ2-2 and V is TRBV11-2; no definite D call. The CDR3 consists of 15 residues. Germline V lookup: CDR1 SGHAT, CDR2 FQNNGV. V was clipped by 1 base and J by 5 bases, with 11 bases between them. For the CDR3, the DNA is TGTGCCAGCAGCTTAGGTCTCAGGCTAACCGGGGAGCTGTTTTTT. It is translated as CASSLGLRLTGELFF.

This clone was seen many times. The chain combines TRBV28 with TRBJ1-2; maybe TRBD1 (6 bases). Per germline, CDR1 MDHEN and CDR2 SYDVKM. The CDR3 runs to 15 residues. V was shortened by 0 bases and J by 7 bases, with 15 bases between the two germline ends. CDR3 sequence: CASSLWGTPRAGYTF. In nucleotides, the CDR3 is TGTGCCAGCAGTTTATGGGGGACACCTCGGGCTGGCTACACCTTC.

This clone was observed a few times. This rearrangement joins TRBV6-1 to TRBJ2-3; D remains unclear. CDR3 length: 15 residues. Trimming pared 5 bases from V and 2 bases from J, leaving 14 bases between. CDR1 MNHNS and CDR2 SASEGT come from the germline V gene. The CDR3 region is CASSLPSELTDTQYF. The CDR3, as DNA: TGTGCCAGCAGTTTACCCTCGGAGCTCACAGATACGCAGTATTTT.

The gene calls are TRBV12-3 or TRBV12-4 and TRBJ2-5; maybe TRBD2 (5 bases). V shed 4 bases and J shed 5 bases, with 20 bases lying between them. This CDR3 comprises 16 residues. The CDR3 DNA reads TGTGCCAGCAGTTCCCTTGACATGAGGATAGCGGAGACCCAGTACTTC. Translation gives CASSSLDMRIAETQYF.

This clone was counted only a few times. This sequence may be a read error, since a much larger clone differs from it by one base. Other DNA sequences in this sample translate to the same CDR3. V usage is TRBV6-5 and J usage is TRBJ2-5; 7 bases are shared with TRBD1. Germline V gene data show CDR1 as MNHEY and CDR2 as SVGAGI. CDR3 length: 17 residues. This CDR3 reads CASSYPNSGTDQETQYF. The CDR3 DNA reads as TGTGCCAGCAGTTACCCGAATTCCGGGACAGACCAGGAGACCCAGTACTTC.

The chain employs TRBV19 and TRBJ2-7; 10 nucleotides match TRBD2. This CDR3 contains 17 residues. V was pared by 3 bases and J by 0 bases, with 8 bases of the junction left unmatched. Germline V gene sequence: CDR1 LNHDA, CDR2 SQIVND (reference sequence). The CDR3 DNA reads as TGTGCCAGTAGTATTCCTGGGGCTAGCGGGAGCTCCTACGAGCAGTACTTC. Translating it yields CASSIPGASGSSYEQYF. The full variable domain, completed using reference TRBV19 and TRBJ2-7, is DGGITQSPKYLFRKEGQNVTLSCEQNLNHDAMYWYRQDPGQGLRLIYYSQIVNDFQKGDIAEGYSVSREKKESFPLTVTSAQKNPTAFYLCASSIPGASGSSYEQYFGPGTRLTVT.

This clone was seen many times. The rearrangement uses TRBV19 and TRBJ1-5; D is possibly TRBD1 (6 bases). Germline values: CDR1 LNHDA, CDR2 SQIVND (reference sequence). Trimming pared 3 bases from V and 0 bases from J, leaving 18 bases between. The CDR3 runs 18 residues. CDR3 bases: TGTGCCAGTAGTATTAAAAGGAGGACAGCTTATAGCAATCAGCCCCAGCATTTT. As protein: CASSIKRRTAYSNQPQHF.

This clone was found many times. This sequence joins TRBV11-1 and TRBJ2-6; TRBD1 aligns across 7 bases. V shed 5 bases and J 0 bases; nucleotides not matched to a gene: 7. Germline V gene sequence: CDR1 SGHAT, CDR2 FQDESV (reference sequence). This CDR3 comprises 17 residues. In nucleotides, the CDR3 is TGTGCCAGCAGCCCGAGGGGGCACCTCTCTGGGGCCAACGTCCTGACTTTC. Its protein product is CASSPRGHLSGANVLTF.

The V call is TRBV7-8, the J call TRBJ1-5; D is ambiguous. With the DNA end fitting TRBJ2-3 better, the J assignment may be wrong. The CDR3 runs to 13 residues. Per the germline V gene, CDR1 is SGHVS and CDR2 is FQNEAQ. The CDR3 region has the DNA TGTGCCAGCAGCTTAGTGCTTAATCAGCCCCAGTATTTT. It translates to CASSLVLNQPQYF.